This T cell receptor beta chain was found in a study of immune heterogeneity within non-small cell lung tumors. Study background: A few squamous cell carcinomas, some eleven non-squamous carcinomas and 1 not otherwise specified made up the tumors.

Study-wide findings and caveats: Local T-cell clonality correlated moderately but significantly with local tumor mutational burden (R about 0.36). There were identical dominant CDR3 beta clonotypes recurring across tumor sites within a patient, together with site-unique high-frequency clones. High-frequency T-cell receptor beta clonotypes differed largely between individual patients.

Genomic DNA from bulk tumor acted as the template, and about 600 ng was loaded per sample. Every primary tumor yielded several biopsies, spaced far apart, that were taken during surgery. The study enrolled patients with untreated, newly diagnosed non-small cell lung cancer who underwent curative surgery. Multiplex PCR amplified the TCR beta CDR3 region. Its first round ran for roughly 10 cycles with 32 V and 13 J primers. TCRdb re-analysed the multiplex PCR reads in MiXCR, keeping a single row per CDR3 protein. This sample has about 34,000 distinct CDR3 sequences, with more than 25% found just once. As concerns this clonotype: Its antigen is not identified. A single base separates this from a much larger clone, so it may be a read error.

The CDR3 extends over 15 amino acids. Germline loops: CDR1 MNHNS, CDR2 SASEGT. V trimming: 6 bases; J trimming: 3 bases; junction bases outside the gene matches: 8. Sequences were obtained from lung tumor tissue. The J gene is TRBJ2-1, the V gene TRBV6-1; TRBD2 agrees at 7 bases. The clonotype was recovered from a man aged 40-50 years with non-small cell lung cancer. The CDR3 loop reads CASRQASGIYNEQFF. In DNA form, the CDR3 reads TGTGCCAGCAGACAGGCGAGCGGGATCTACAATGAGCAGTTCTTC.